This T cell receptor beta chain came from a study of naive and memory T cell subsets. Findings and caveats of the study: Clonotypes here are unpaired alpha or beta chain sequences. Naive and memory subsets had different power law exponents for TCR abundance.

Both TRBC1 and TRBC2 were covered by a beta constant-region primer of two equimolar oligonucleotides. Nested alpha and beta constant-region primers with the SP2 primer drove four PCR rounds on ligated cDNA. TCRdb re-analysed the UMI-ligation and nested PCR reads in MiXCR, keeping a single row per CDR3 protein. Found here are under 150,000 distinct CDR3 sequences, about 15% of them singletons; the top ten hold roughly 0.14%. Four subsets defined by CD45RA and CD27 were sorted after CD3, CD4, CD8 and live/dead staining. This clonotype was seen only a few times. Antigen: not known. V was pared by 1 base and J by 5 bases, with 9 bases of the junction left unmatched. From germline, CDR1 is KGHSH and CDR2 LQKENI. The CDR3 totals 16 residues.

Sequenced sample: naive CD4+ T cells from blood. The V and J genes are TRBV18 and TRBJ2-5; 8 nucleotides match TRBD2. The receptor's source is a human donor in good health. The CDR3 bases are TGTGCCAGCTCACCACGTAGCGGGAATACGCGGGAGACCCAGTACTTC. It codes for CASSPRSGNTRETQYF. The full variable domain, with the rest looked up from reference TRBV18 and TRBJ2-5, is NAGVMQNPRHLVRRRGQEARLRCSPMKGHSHVYWYRQLPEEGLKFMVYLQKENIIDESGMPKERFSAEFPKEGPSILRIQQVVRGDSAAYFCASSPRSGNTRETQYFGPGTRLLVL.